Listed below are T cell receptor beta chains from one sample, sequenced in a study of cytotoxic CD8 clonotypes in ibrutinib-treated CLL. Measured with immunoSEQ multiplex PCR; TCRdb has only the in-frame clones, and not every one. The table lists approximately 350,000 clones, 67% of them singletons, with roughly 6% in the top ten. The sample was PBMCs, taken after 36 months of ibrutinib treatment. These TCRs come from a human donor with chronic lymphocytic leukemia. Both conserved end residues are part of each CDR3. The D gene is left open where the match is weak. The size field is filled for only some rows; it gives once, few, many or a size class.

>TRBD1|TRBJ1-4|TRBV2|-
CASSEEQGAHVSAEKLFF
TGTGCCAGCAGTGAAGAGCAGGGGGCGCATGTTTCGGCCGAAAAACTGTTTTTT
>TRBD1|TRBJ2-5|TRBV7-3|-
CASSARQGRQETQYF
TGTGCCAGCAGCGCCCGACAGGGCCGCCAGGAGACCCAGTACTTC
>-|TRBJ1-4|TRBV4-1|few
CASSQETGRAEKLFF
TGCGCCAGCAGCCAAGAAACAGGGAGGGCAGAAAAACTGTTTTTT
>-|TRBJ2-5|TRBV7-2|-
CASSLAANYQETQYF
TGTGCCAGCAGCTTAGCGGCCAATTACCAAGAGACCCAGTACTTC
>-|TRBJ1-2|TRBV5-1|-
CASSYDGRYGYTF
TGCGCCAGCAGCTACGACGGCCGCTATGGCTACACCTTC
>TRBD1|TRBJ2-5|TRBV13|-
CASRRKGQGEETQYF
TGTGCCAGCAGACGAAAGGGACAGGGGGAAGAGACCCAGTACTTC
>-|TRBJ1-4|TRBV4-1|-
CASSQDITPRGEKLFF
TGCGCCAGCAGCCAAGATATAACTCCTCGGGGCGAAAAACTGTTTTTT
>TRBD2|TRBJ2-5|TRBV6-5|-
CASSWGGRETQYF
TGTGCCAGCAGTTGGGGAGGGAGAGAGACCCAGTACTTC
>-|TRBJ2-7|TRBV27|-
CASSLSKAGGYEQYF
TGTGCCAGCAGTTTAAGCAAAGCTGGGGGTTACGAGCAGTACTTC
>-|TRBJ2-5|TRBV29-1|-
CSVGRGQETQYF
TGCAGCGTTGGGAGGGGTCAAGAGACCCAGTACTTC
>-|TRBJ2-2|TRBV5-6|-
CASSLEVRANTGELFF
TGTGCCAGCAGCTTGGAAGTCCGAGCGAACACCGGGGAGCTGTTTTTT
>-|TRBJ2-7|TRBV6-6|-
CATTGGYEQYF
TGTGCCACCACGGGCGGTTACGAGCAGTACTTC
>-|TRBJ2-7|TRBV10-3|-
CAISESRGSGTEQYF
TGTGCCATCAGTGAGTCGAGAGGGTCCGGGACCGAGCAGTACTTC
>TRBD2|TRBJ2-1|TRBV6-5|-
CASSFLAGGHNEQFF
TGTGCCAGCAGTTTCCTAGCGGGGGGCCACAATGAGCAGTTCTTC
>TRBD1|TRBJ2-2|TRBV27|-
CASSLQGGTGELFF
TGTGCCAGCAGCCTACAGGGGGGCACCGGGGAGCTGTTTTTT
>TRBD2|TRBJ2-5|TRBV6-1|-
CASSEGLAGGFGEETQYF
TGTGCCAGCAGTGAAGGACTAGCGGGAGGCTTTGGCGAAGAGACCCAGTACTTC
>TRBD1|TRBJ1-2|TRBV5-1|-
CASSRGTGFNYGYTF
TGCGCCAGCAGCCGGGGGACAGGGTTTAACTATGGCTACACCTTC
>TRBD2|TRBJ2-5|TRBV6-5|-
CASSYGYGGGTQYF
TGTGCCAGCAGTTACGGTTACGGCGGGGGGACCCAGTACTTC
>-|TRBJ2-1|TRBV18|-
CASYRKEQFF
TGTGCCAGCTACAGGAAAGAGCAGTTCTTC
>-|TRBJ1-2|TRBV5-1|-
CASSLAIEGGASYTF
TGCGCCAGCAGCTTGGCCATAGAGGGGGGCGCGAGCTACACCTTC
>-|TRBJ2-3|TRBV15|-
CATSRDSGTGGYF
TGTGCCACCAGCAGAGATTCGGGCACCGGGGGGTATTTT
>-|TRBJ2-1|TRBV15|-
CATSRDQGGRLWNEQFF
TGTGCCACCAGCAGAGATCAGGGGGGGCGTCTATGGAATGAGCAGTTCTTC
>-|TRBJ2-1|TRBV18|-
CASSPLAGGYNEQFF
TGTGCCAGCTCACCACTGGCAGGCGGATACAATGAGCAGTTCTTC
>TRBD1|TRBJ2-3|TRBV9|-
CASSTRQGDTDTQYF
TGTGCCAGCAGCACACGACAGGGAGACACAGATACGCAGTATTTT
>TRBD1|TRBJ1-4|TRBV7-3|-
CASSLETGTEIFF
TGTGCCAGCAGCCTCGAAACCGGGACAGAGATTTTCTTT
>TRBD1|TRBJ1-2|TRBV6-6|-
CASRPGQSYGYTF
TGTGCCAGCAGACCGGGACAGAGCTATGGCTACACCTTC
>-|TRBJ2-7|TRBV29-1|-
CSVEAGGDRDYEQYF
TGCAGCGTTGAAGCGGGAGGTGACAGGGACTACGAGCAGTACTTC
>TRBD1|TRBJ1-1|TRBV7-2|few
CASSTRRQGVVTEAFF
TGTGCCAGCAGCACACGTCGTCAGGGGGTGGTCACTGAAGCTTTCTTT
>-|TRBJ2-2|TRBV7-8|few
CASSQMSSSGELFF
TGTGCCAGCAGCCAAATGAGCTCGTCCGGGGAGCTGTTTTTT
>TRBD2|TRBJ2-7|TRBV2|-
CASAREYYEQYF
TGTGCCAGTGCGCGGGAGTACTACGAGCAGTACTTC
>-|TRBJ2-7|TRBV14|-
CASSLGRITGSKQYF
TGTGCCAGCAGCCTCGGGCGGATCACAGGGTCTAAGCAGTACTTC
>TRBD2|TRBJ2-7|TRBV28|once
CASSLPGGGDSYEQYF
TGTGCCAGCAGCCTACCCGGCGGGGGGGACTCCTACGAGCAGTACTTC
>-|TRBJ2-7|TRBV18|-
CASSPPSTYEQYF
TGTGCCAGCTCACCGCCGAGCACCTACGAGCAGTACTTC
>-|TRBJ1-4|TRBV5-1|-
CASSWQGRGEKLFF
TGCGCCAGCAGCTGGCAGGGTCGGGGTGAAAAACTGTTTTTT
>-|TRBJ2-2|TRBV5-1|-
CASSLDWGATGELFF
TGCGCCAGCAGCTTGGATTGGGGCGCCACCGGGGAGCTGTTTTTT
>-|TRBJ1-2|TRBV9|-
CASSVGGGWSGYGYTF
TGTGCCAGCAGCGTAGGCGGGGGTTGGTCAGGGTATGGCTACACCTTC
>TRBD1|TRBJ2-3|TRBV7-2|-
CASSYTGTGGGWDTQYF
TGTGCCAGCAGCTATACCGGGACAGGGGGCGGGTGGGATACGCAGTATTTT
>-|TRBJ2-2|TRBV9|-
CASSVAPGLGELFF
TGTGCCAGCAGCGTAGCGCCCGGGCTCGGGGAGCTGTTTTTT
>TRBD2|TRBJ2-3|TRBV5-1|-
CASSYSSGGGPGNTQYF
TGCGCCAGCAGCTACTCGTCGGGGGGAGGCCCCGGGAATACGCAGTATTTT
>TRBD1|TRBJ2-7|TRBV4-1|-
CASSQIGTGSYEQYF
TGCGCCAGCAGCCAGATTGGGACAGGGTCCTACGAGCAGTACTTC
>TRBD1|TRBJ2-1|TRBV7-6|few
CASSPGGSSYNEQFF
TGTGCCAGCAGCCCAGGGGGAAGCTCCTACAATGAGCAGTTCTTC
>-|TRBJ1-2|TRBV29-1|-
CSVEERANYNYGYTF
TGCAGCGTTGAAGAGCGGGCCAATTATAACTATGGCTACACCTTC
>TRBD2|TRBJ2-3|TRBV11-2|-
CASSFRGVGTDTQYF
TGTGCCAGCAGCTTTCGGGGGGTTGGGACAGATACGCAGTATTTT
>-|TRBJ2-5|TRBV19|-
CASRRGSHGTQYF
TGTGCCAGTAGACGAGGTAGCCACGGGACCCAGTACTTC
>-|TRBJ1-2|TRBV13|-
CASSLRGRGYGYTF
TGTGCCAGCAGCTTGAGGGGCAGGGGCTATGGCTACACCTTC
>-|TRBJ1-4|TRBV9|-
CASSVDLPNEKLFF
TGTGCCAGCAGCGTAGACCTTCCTAATGAAAAACTGTTTTTT
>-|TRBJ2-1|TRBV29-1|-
CSVEVVSRVGFF
TGCAGCGTTGAAGTGGTTTCTAGGGTGGGGTTCTTC
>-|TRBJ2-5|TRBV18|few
CASAGQPQETQYF
TGTGCCAGCGCGGGACAGCCGCAAGAGACCCAGTACTTC
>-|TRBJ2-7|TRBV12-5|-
CASGPHGEQYF
TGTGCTAGTGGCCCACACGGCGAGCAGTACTTC
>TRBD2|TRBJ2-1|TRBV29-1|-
CSVEAGLAGGIYNEQFF
TGCAGCGTTGAAGCCGGACTAGCGGGAGGAATATACAATGAGCAGTTCTTC
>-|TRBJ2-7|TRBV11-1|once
CASSLVGGAFEQYF
TGTGCCAGCAGCTTAGTTGGGGGGGCCTTCGAGCAGTACTTC
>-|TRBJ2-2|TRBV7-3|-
CASSLMGLNTGELFF
TGTGCCAGCAGCTTAATGGGACTTAATACCGGGGAGCTGTTTTTT
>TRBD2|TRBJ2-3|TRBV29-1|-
CSIAGGGDTQYF
TGCAGCATAGCGGGAGGCGGAGATACGCAGTATTTT